The source of this T cell receptor beta chain is a study of T cell responses to AZD1222 COVID-19 vaccine (dated by TCRdb to the early 2020s). Turning to the overall study: A total of about 230 trial participants underwent TCR sequencing, of whom about 210 received two doses of AZD1222 and some 26 received two doses of the MenACWY control vaccine. Trial participants were enrolled by age into 18-55, 56-69 and 70-plus year subgroups, with roughly 150, 30 and 60 TCR-sequenced participants respectively. What the authors observed across the whole study: Reportedly, almost half of the unique spike-specific TCRs recognized epitopes lying outside the regions that are mutated in the B.1.351 and B.1.1.7 variants. Participants were mostly white British and included more females than males, and it was suggested by the authors that clonal diversity may have been underestimated. In the small 56-69-year group, the increase in depth fell short of significance, most likely because of low power. The whole spike protein was spanned by vaccine-associated CD4 TCRs, and dominant responses were seen in regions 160-218 and 743-854. Only a handful of AZD1222 recipients were SARS-CoV-2 seropositive at baseline, limiting conclusions about previously exposed vaccinees. Because no samples from the day 14 peak response were available, repertoires could be characterized only after the peak T cell response. After two AZD1222 doses, spike-specific TCR breadth and depth were significantly higher than at day 0 and than in MenACWY recipients.

V gives up 6 bases and J gives up 0 bases, and the segment between their germline ends measures 12 bases. Spanning cysteine to phenylalanine, the CDR3 consists of 14 amino acids. Here the CDR3 DNA is all that survives: 42 bases in frame from base 1. CDR1 and CDR2 are read off the germline V gene as MDHEN and SYDVKM. Explained via the paper, the time point label denotes: about 28 days (+/-7) after the second vaccine dose. Because spike-specific TCR depth and breadth did not differ between the two schedules, AZD1222 recipients who got a second dose at roughly 4 weeks were pooled with those who got a second dose at roughly 12 weeks. Vaccinee samples were obtained from the UK trials COV001 and COV002, which included a single-blind randomized controlled phase 2/3 trial of AZD1222 (ChAdOx1 nCoV-19) in healthy adults. For TCRbeta chain sequencing, PBMC samples were collected from trial participants at day 0 and at day 28 after the second dose.

Regarding this clone: Its antigen is not yet known. Base-call qualities are not available, and no considerably larger clone is one nucleotide away.

The CDR3 regions of human TCRbeta chains were analyzed by immunosequencing. The study's own analysis went as follows. Repertoire TCRs were checked for matches against a reference library of SARS-CoV-2-specific TCRs that had been generated using the MIRA antigen-specificity platform. Breadth meant the fraction of unique TCRs that were SARS-CoV-2-associated, whereas depth meant the fraction of total T cells that were SARS-CoV-2-associated. Each spike-specific TCR was assigned to its reactive spike region and to a CD4 or CD8 class using the MIRA data. Log10-transformed breadth and depth values were compared by one-way ANOVA with Sidak's multiple comparisons tests. Drawn from immuneACCESS, this table holds only the in-frame rearrangements with V and J called that TCRdb kept. Clones are partly lost; checked studies trace under half to an unresolved V gene and leave the rest unexplained. V and J calls and clone size are as listed in that table; D and trimming were resolved from the DNA. This sample has around 120,000 clones in its table, and roughly 87% of those were observed once. The ten largest make up 2% to 2.5% of the sample.

The chain is encoded by TRBV28 joined to TRBJ2-7; no confident D gene assignment can be made. The source material was peripheral blood, sampled 28 days after the second AZD1222 dose. This TCR derives from an adult who received the AZD1222 COVID-19 vaccine. In nucleotides, the sequence is TGTGCCAGCAGCACAAGCACTAACTCCTACGAGCAGTACTTC. This codes for CASSTSTNSYEQYF.